These 17 T cell receptor beta chains were sequenced from one sample in a study of identical twins. TCRdb analysed the 5' RACE reads with MiXCR anew, one entry per CDR3 protein. The repertoire holds 690,000 or so distinct CDR3 sequences, with 5.5% to 6.5% as singletons. The sample was naive T cells sorted from blood. These receptors were collected from a man younger than 30 in good health.

This clonotype has ten or more counts. The V call is TRBV10-3, the J call TRBJ1-2; D unclear. The CDR3 is made up of 13 amino acids. Trimming pared 3 bases from V and 8 bases from J, leaving 13 bases between. Germline lookup yields CDR1 ENHRY and CDR2 SYGVKD. The CDR3 DNA follows: TGTGCCATCAGTGAAGGGATATCCTCCGGCTACACCTTC. Its protein product is CAISEGISSGYTF.

In this sample, this clonotype turned up a few times. V usage is TRBV12-3 or TRBV12-4 and J usage is TRBJ2-1; D is possibly TRBD2 (5 bases). The CDR3 covers 14 residues. V shed 5 bases and J shed 1 base, with 9 bases lying between them. The CDR3 nucleotides are TGTGCCAGCAGTGCCGGGAATTCCTACAATGAGCAGTTCTTC. Residues: CASSAGNSYNEQFF.

This clonotype came up many times. The J gene is TRBJ2-1, the V gene TRBV5-1, with D perhaps matching TRBD1 (5 bases). V shed 0 bases and J shed 9 bases, with 19 bases lying between them. The germline gives CDR1 SGHRS, CDR2 YFSETQ. The CDR3 extends over 16 amino acids. CDR3 sequence reads: CASSLGQGSLTGEQFF. CDR3 coding DNA: TGCGCCAGCAGCTTGGGTCAGGGTTCCTTAACGGGTGAGCAGTTCTTC.

Ten or more counts support this clonotype. The V call is TRBV5-1, the J call TRBJ1-1, with TRBD1 matching over 7 bases. There are 16 residues in the CDR3. The germline CDR1 and CDR2 sequences are SGHRS and YFSETQ. With 4 bases clipped from V and 5 bases from J, the junction kept 14 bases outside the gene matches. For the CDR3, the DNA is TGCGCCAGCAGCCCGGGGGACAGACCTTTTACGACTGAAGCTTTCTTT. Protein product: CASSPGDRPFTTEAFF.

The sample holds a few counts of this clonotype. The chain couples TRBV27 to TRBJ1-1; 9 nucleotides match TRBD1. Germline trimming cut 4 bases from V and 5 bases from J; bases unmatched to any gene: 8. Looked up from germline, CDR1 is MNHEY and CDR2 is SMNVEV (reference sequence). The CDR3 consists of 15 residues. The CDR3 DNA sequence: TGTGCCAGCAGTTCTCCCGGGACAGGGAGGACTGAAGCTTTCTTT. Translated: CASSSPGTGRTEAFF.

The V call is TRBV7-7, the J call TRBJ2-1; the match to TRBD2 covers 9 bases. The germline gives CDR1 SSHAT, CDR2 FNYEAQ (reference sequence). Trimming at V came to 4 bases and at J to 2 bases, leaving 6 bases not matched to a gene. The CDR3 totals 16 residues. This CDR3 is CASSSIAGVPYNEQFF. The CDR3 nucleotides read TGTGCCAGCAGCTCCATAGCGGGAGTCCCCTACAATGAGCAGTTCTTC.

This clonotype has at least ten counts. The V call is TRBV9, the J call TRBJ2-1, with 7 bases that match TRBD2. This CDR3 spans 14 amino acids. Germline trimming cut 0 bases from V and 5 bases from J; bases unmatched to any gene: 2. Germline V gives CDR1 SGDLS, CDR2 YYNGEE. For the CDR3, the DNA is TGTGCCAGCAGCGTAGGGGGGACTAACAATGAGCAGTTCTTC. This gives the protein CASSVGGTNNEQFF.

This clonotype was found many times. This chain joins TRBV20-1 and TRBJ2-3; possibly TRBD2 for D (6 bases). Trimming stripped 2 bases from V and 6 bases from J, with 12 bases between. The CDR3 runs 13 residues. CDR1 and CDR2 from the germline V gene are DFQATT and SNEGSKA (reference sequence). CDR3 bases: TGCAGTGCTAGAACCGGGAGCCCCGATACGCAGTATTTT. It codes for CSARTGSPDTQYF.

This clonotype has at least ten counts. The chain recombines TRBV5-1 with TRBJ2-2; TRBD1 matches 8 bases. Germline CDR1 SGHRS, CDR2 YFSETQ. The CDR3 spans 16 residues. V lost 2 bases, J lost 1 base, and 4 bases stayed unmatched. CDR3 in DNA: TGCGCCAGCAGCTTTAAGGGGACAGGGAACACCGGGGAGCTGTTTTTT. It translates to CASSFKGTGNTGELFF.

This clonotype was found many times. The chain is built from TRBV5-1 and TRBJ2-7; 7 positions match TRBD1. Germline V CDR1 and CDR2: SGHRS, YFSETQ. This CDR3 comprises 12 residues. With V trimmed by 7 bases and J by 7 bases, 8 bases remained unmatched. For the CDR3, the DNA is TGCGCCAGCCAGGTGGCAGGGGGAGAGCAGTACTTC. Translated: CASQVAGGEQYF.

At least ten counts were recorded for this clonotype. This chain's CDR3 is CASSERPGNTEAFF. Written as DNA, the CDR3 is TGTGCCAGCAGTGAACGCCCCGGTAACACTGAAGCTTTCTTT. The chain uses TRBV6-1 and TRBJ1-1; no clear D gene. The CDR3 sequence is 14 residues long. Per the germline V gene, CDR1 is MNHNS and CDR2 is SASEGT. Trimming removed 2 bases from V and 2 bases from J, with 9 bases in between.

The J gene is TRBJ2-3, the V gene TRBV28, with 13 positions matching TRBD2. Germline CDR1 reads MDHEN; CDR2 reads SYDVKM. The J segment lost 1 base and the V segment lost 6 bases, leaving 10 bases of the junction unmatched. The CDR3 totals 18 residues. The CDR3 here is CASSTPRTSGGGTDTQYF. The CDR3 DNA follows: TGTGCCAGCAGCACCCCGCGGACTAGCGGGGGTGGCACAGATACGCAGTATTTT.

This clonotype was observed many times. The chain couples TRBV29-1 to TRBJ2-3, with D tentatively TRBD1 (6 bases). The germline V gene has CDR1 SQVTM and CDR2 ANQGSEA. The V gene lost 5 bases and the J gene lost 0 bases, with 12 bases spanning the gap. This CDR3 comprises 14 residues. CDR3 DNA: TGCAGCGTTCATGGGGACACCAGCACAGATACGCAGTATTTT. It translates to CSVHGDTSTDTQYF.

This clonotype was observed at least ten times. V and J are TRBV6-1 and TRBJ2-5; 11 bases map to TRBD2. V was clipped by 6 bases and J by 5 bases; unmatched bases: 8. Germline V lookup: CDR1 MNHNS, CDR2 SASEGT. This CDR3 has 15 amino acids. The CDR3 sequence is CASRGSGRVVETQYF. The DNA of the CDR3 is TGTGCCAGCAGGGGTAGCGGGAGGGTTGTGGAGACCCAGTACTTC.

This clonotype has at least ten counts. The V call is TRBV4-1, the J call TRBJ1-1, with 9 bases that match TRBD1. CDR3 length: 13 amino acids. CDR1 MGHRA and CDR2 YSYEKL come from the germline V gene. V was pared by 4 bases and J by 7 bases, with 4 bases of the junction left unmatched. CDR3 DNA sequence: TGCGCCAGCAGCCCTGGGACAGGGAATGAAGCTTTCTTT. It encodes CASSPGTGNEAFF.

This chain uses TRBV2 with TRBJ2-7, with 7 bases aligning to TRBD2. Trimming removed 7 bases from V and 4 bases from J; junction bases left unmatched: 10. CDR1 is SNHLY, CDR2 FYNNEI, per germline. The CDR3 spans 14 residues. Written as DNA, the CDR3 is TGTGCCAGCAAAAAGGCGGGAGTTGTATACGAGCAGTACTTC. The encoded protein is CASKKAGVVYEQYF.

This clonotype has more than one count but fewer than ten. This chain links TRBV5-1 with TRBJ2-7; 11 nucleotides line up with TRBD2. J lost 3 bases, V lost 0 bases, and 5 bases had no gene match. This CDR3 spans 16 amino acids. CDR1 and CDR2 (germline): SGHRS, YFSETQ. CDR3 in amino acids: CASSLAASGGIYEQYF. CDR3 nucleotides: TGCGCCAGCAGCTTGGCGGCTAGCGGGGGGATCTACGAGCAGTACTTC.